This is a list of T cell receptor beta chains from one sample in a study of cytomegalovirus exposure and HLA in healthy donors. Data came from immunoSEQ multiplex PCR; TCRdb stores just in-frame clones and leaves some out. Of roughly 300,000 clones in the sample, around 86% were seen once. The material sequenced was PBMCs. These receptors originate from a man between 40 and 49 years old in good health and CMV-seropositive. CDR3s include the opening cysteine and the closing phenylalanine or tryptophan. D genes are given only for firm matches. Some rows mark clone size as missing; the rest say once, few, many or name a class of expanded clone.

V	J	D	size	CDR3	DNA
TRBV9	TRBJ1-5	TRBD1	NA	CASSRGQALNQPQHF	TGTGCCAGCAGCCGAGGACAGGCCCTCAATCAGCCCCAGCATTTT
TRBV7-9	TRBJ1-1	NA	few	CASSTDTRTTLNTEAFF	TGTGCCAGCAGCACGGACACACGGACCACCCTAAACACTGAAGCTTTCTTT
TRBV19	TRBJ1-4	NA	few	CASSITGYEKLFF	TGTGCCAGTAGTATAACAGGGTACGAAAAACTGTTTTTT
TRBV5-4	TRBJ2-3	TRBD2	NA	CASSPMTSGRTDTQYF	TGTGCCAGCAGCCCTATGACTAGCGGGAGAACAGATACGCAGTATTTT
TRBV18	TRBJ2-1	TRBD1	NA	CASSPGTGKGNEQFF	TGTGCCAGCTCACCAGGGACAGGGAAAGGGAATGAGCAGTTCTTC
TRBV7-2	TRBJ1-2	TRBD1	NA	CASSQDRGGYGYTF	TGTGCCAGCAGCCAGGACAGGGGGGGCTATGGCTACACCTTC
TRBV19	TRBJ2-3	NA	NA	CASSIVSGAMAWADTQYF	TGTGCCAGTAGTATAGTGAGCGGAGCGATGGCTTGGGCAGATACGCAGTATTTT
TRBV18	TRBJ2-3	TRBD2	NA	CASSPPYGLGRETRDTQYF	TGTGCCAGCTCACCACCGTATGGACTAGGGCGGGAGACGAGAGATACGCAGTATTTT
TRBV2	TRBJ1-1	NA	NA	CARSVGDTEAFF	TGTGCCAGGTCGGTAGGGGACACTGAAGCTTTCTTT
TRBV18	TRBJ1-1	NA	NA	CASSQDMNTEAFF	TGTGCCAGCTCACAGGACATGAACACTGAAGCTTTCTTT
TRBV11-3	TRBJ2-1	TRBD2	NA	CASSLGPGTSGTYNEQFF	TGTGCCAGCAGCTTAGGTCCCGGGACTAGCGGTACCTACAATGAGCAGTTCTTC
TRBV7-3	TRBJ2-1	TRBD1	NA	CASSADRGYYNEQFF	TGTGCCAGCAGCGCGGACAGGGGATACTACAATGAGCAGTTCTTC
TRBV15	TRBJ2-3	TRBD1	NA	CATSRDDGQGGQYF	TGTGCCACCAGCAGAGACGATGGACAGGGAGGTCAGTATTTT
TRBV21-1	TRBJ2-7	NA	NA	CASSKRDPDRDLYEQYF	TGTGCCAGCAGCAAACGGGACCCGGACAGGGACCTCTACGAGCAGTACTTC
TRBV5-4	TRBJ1-2	TRBD1	NA	CASSFGTGANYGYTF	TGTGCCAGCAGTTTCGGGACAGGGGCTAACTATGGCTACACCTTC
TRBV9	TRBJ2-7	TRBD2	NA	CASSVGTSGTYEQYF	TGTGCCAGCAGCGTAGGCACTAGCGGCACCTACGAGCAGTACTTC
TRBV7-9	TRBJ2-1	NA	NA	CASSQIRGRPGYNEQFF	TGTGCCAGCAGCCAAATCCGTGGGAGGCCTGGCTACAATGAGCAGTTCTTC
TRBV29-1	TRBJ2-2	TRBD1	NA	CSALTGDTGELFF	TGCAGCGCCCTGACAGGGGACACCGGGGAGCTGTTTTTT
TRBV6-5	TRBJ1-2	NA	NA	CASTGNYGYTF	TGTGCCAGCACGGGGAACTATGGCTACACCTTC
TRBV6-1	TRBJ2-1	TRBD2	NA	CASRRTSGSDEQFF	TGTGCCAGCAGACGGACTAGCGGGAGTGATGAGCAGTTCTTC
TRBV5-4	TRBJ2-7	NA	NA	CASSLVGDSSYEQYF	TGTGCCAGCAGCTTGGTGGGAGATAGCTCCTACGAGCAGTACTTC
TRBV7-2	TRBJ2-3	NA	NA	CASSLKEDGTDTQYF	TGTGCCAGCAGCTTGAAGGAGGATGGTACAGATACGCAGTATTTT
TRBV7-8	TRBJ2-1	TRBD2	once	CASSMRTSGGPSGQFF	TGTGCCAGCAGCATGAGGACTAGCGGGGGGCCAAGCGGGCAGTTCTTC
TRBV5-4	TRBJ2-1	NA	NA	CASSSAHGLPEQFF	TGTGCCAGCAGTTCAGCCCACGGACTTCCCGAGCAGTTCTTC
TRBV13	TRBJ2-5	TRBD2	NA	CASSPGTSGSLETQYF	TGTGCCAGCAGCCCCGGGACTAGCGGGAGTCTGGAGACCCAGTACTTC
TRBV6-5	TRBJ2-1	NA	NA	CASSYGTGETQFF	TGTGCCAGCAGTTATGGGACGGGAGAGACCCAGTTCTTC
TRBV28	TRBJ2-1	TRBD2	NA	CASSFRGGNNEQFF	TGTGCCAGCAGTTTTCGCGGGGGGAACAATGAGCAGTTCTTC
TRBV29-1	TRBJ2-1	TRBD1	NA	CSAGGQDYSYNEQFF	TGCAGCGCCGGAGGACAGGATTACTCCTACAATGAGCAGTTCTTC
TRBV6-1	TRBJ2-5	TRBD2	NA	CASSAHTGLAGETQYF	TGTGCCAGCAGTGCCCACACGGGACTAGCAGGGGAGACCCAGTACTTC
TRBV10-1	TRBJ1-1	NA	NA	CASSEVGTEAFF	TGCGCCAGCAGTGAGGTCGGCACTGAAGCTTTCTTT
TRBV14	TRBJ1-2	NA	NA	CASSQFRGNYGYTF	TGTGCCAGCAGCCAATTTAGGGGGAACTATGGCTACACCTTC
TRBV5-4	TRBJ2-3	TRBD2	NA	CASSLSFGGVGRSTDTQYF	TGTGCCAGCAGCTTGTCTTTCGGGGGGGTTGGCCGAAGCACAGATACGCAGTATTTT
TRBV4-1	TRBJ2-5	TRBD2	many	CASSQVMAGLAGSETQYF	TGCGCCAGCAGCCAAGTCATGGCAGGACTAGCGGGTTCTGAGACCCAGTACTTC
TRBV28	TRBJ2-7	TRBD1	NA	CASSLDRTGAYEQYF	TGTGCCAGCAGTTTGGATCGGACAGGGGCCTACGAGCAGTACTTC
TRBV5-6	TRBJ1-2	NA	NA	CASSLGQGNYGYTF	TGTGCCAGCAGCTTGGGGCAGGGTAACTATGGCTACACCTTC
TRBV18	TRBJ1-2	NA	NA	CASSPPVGGTLYGYTF	TGTGCCAGCTCACCACCGGTGGGCGGGACCCTCTATGGCTACACCTTC
TRBV9	TRBJ2-7	TRBD1	NA	CASSFADRGPYEQYF	TGTGCCAGCAGCTTCGCAGACAGGGGGCCCTACGAGCAGTACTTC
TRBV5-1	TRBJ2-7	TRBD1	NA	CASSRGQGLYEQYF	TGCGCCAGCAGCAGGGGACAGGGTTTGTACGAGCAGTACTTC
TRBV5-6	TRBJ2-2	NA	NA	CASSLSVNTGELFF	TGTGCCAGCAGCTTGTCTGTGAACACCGGGGAGCTGTTTTTT
TRBV2	TRBJ2-2	TRBD1	NA	CASSGWTGGAAGELFF	TGTGCCAGCAGTGGTTGGACAGGGGGCGCGGCCGGGGAGCTGTTTTTT
TRBV27	TRBJ2-3	TRBD2	NA	CASRLLGLAAGSTDTQYF	TGTGCCAGCCGACTGTTGGGACTAGCTGCGGGTAGCACAGATACGCAGTATTTT
TRBV5-1	TRBJ2-5	TRBD1	few	CASSGGTGGYQETQYF	TGCGCCAGCAGCGGCGGGACAGGAGGGTACCAAGAGACCCAGTACTTC
TRBV27	TRBJ2-1	TRBD2	NA	CASSSGTSYNEQFF	TGTGCCAGCAGTTCGGGGACTAGCTACAATGAGCAGTTCTTC